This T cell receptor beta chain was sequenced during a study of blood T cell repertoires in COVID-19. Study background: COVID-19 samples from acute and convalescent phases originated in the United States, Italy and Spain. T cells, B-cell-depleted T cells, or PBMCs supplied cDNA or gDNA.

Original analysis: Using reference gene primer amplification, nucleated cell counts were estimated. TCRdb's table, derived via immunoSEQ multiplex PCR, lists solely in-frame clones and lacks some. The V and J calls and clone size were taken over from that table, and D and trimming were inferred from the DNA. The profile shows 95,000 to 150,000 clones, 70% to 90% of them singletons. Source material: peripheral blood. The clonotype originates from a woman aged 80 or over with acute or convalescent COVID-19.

The CDR3 here is CAISGYSGNTIYF. CDR3 coding DNA: TGTGCCATCAGCGGGTACTCTGGAAACACCATATATTTT. V gene TRBV10-3 combines with J gene TRBJ1-3; D unclear. The CDR3 loop spans 13 amino acids. The germline V gene has CDR1 ENHRY and CDR2 SYGVKD. The germline V and J ends were trimmed by 6 bases and 0 bases, with 6 bases remaining between them.